Listed below are T cell receptor beta chains from one sample, sequenced in a study of Tregs in tolerant kidney transplant recipients. TCRdb's table, derived via immunoSEQ multiplex PCR, lists solely in-frame clones and lacks some. The sample consists of hundreds of thousands of clones, about 86% of them appearing once. The sequenced sample was CD4+ T cells from blood. The receptor set was obtained from a human donor in good health. CDR3s include the opening cysteine and the closing phenylalanine or tryptophan. The D gene is left open where the match is weak. The size field is filled for only some rows; it gives once, few, many or a size class.

V gene	J gene	clone size	D gene	CDR3 protein	CDR3 DNA
TRBV4-2	TRBJ2-7	-	TRBD2	CASSQGAQGGGRSYEQYF	TGTGCCAGCAGCCAAGGAGCCCAAGGTGGCGGGAGGTCCTACGAGCAGTACTTC
TRBV7-9	TRBJ1-2	few	-	CASGRDNYGYTF	TGTGCCAGCGGCCGGGACAACTATGGCTACACCTTC
TRBV5-8	TRBJ2-7	few	TRBD2	CASSWREGREGYEQYF	TGTGCCAGCAGCTGGAGGGAGGGGCGTGAGGGCTACGAGCAGTACTTC
TRBV6-5	TRBJ2-2	-	-	CASSYGGTGELFF	TGTGCCAGCAGTTACGGCGGGACCGGGGAGCTGTTTTTT
TRBV27	TRBJ1-5	-	-	CASSAYRLGPQHF	TGTGCCAGCAGTGCCTACCGTTTGGGGCCCCAGCATTTT
TRBV2	TRBJ1-4	-	TRBD1	CASRSRQGTGEKLFF	TGTGCCAGCAGAAGCCGACAGGGGACTGGGGAAAAACTGTTTTTT
TRBV7-8	TRBJ2-1	-	TRBD2	CASSLPLDPGLAGVFF	TGTGCCAGCAGCTTGCCCCTTGATCCGGGACTAGCGGGAGTGTTCTTC
TRBV10-1	TRBJ2-5	-	-	CASSTSTGGETQYF	-
TRBV12-5	TRBJ1-1	-	-	CASGLEGAEAFF	TGTGCTAGTGGTTTGGAGGGTGCTGAAGCTTTCTTT
TRBV19	TRBJ1-2	-	-	CASSIRSGHGYTF	TGTGCCAGTAGTATTCGGTCAGGTCATGGCTACACCTTC
TRBV4-2	TRBJ2-7	-	TRBD2	CASSQDERGGRHEQYF	TGTGCCAGCAGCCAAGATGAGCGGGGGGGCCGCCACGAGCAGTACTTC
TRBV7-8	TRBJ1-4	-	TRBD1	CASSPRDRVQGEKLFF	TGTGCCAGCAGCCCCCGAGACAGGGTCCAGGGTGAAAAACTGTTTTTT
TRBV7-8	TRBJ2-1	-	-	CASSLASAQWKQFF	TGTGCCAGCAGCTTAGCGAGCGCGCAATGGAAGCAGTTCTTC
TRBV19	TRBJ2-6	-	-	CASSSDPRSSGANVLTF	TGTGCCAGTAGTTCGGATCCGAGATCATCTGGGGCCAACGTCCTGACTTTC
TRBV6-1	TRBJ1-6	-	TRBD1	CASSDPRSQGMLSPLHF	TGTGCCAGCAGTGATCCCCGTTCACAGGGGATGTTGTCACCCCTCCACTTT
TRBV19	TRBJ2-5	-	-	CASSKQEQETQYF	TGTGCCAGTAGTAAACAGGAGCAAGAGACCCAGTACTTC
TRBV11-2	TRBJ1-2	-	-	CASSLTLTTGYTF	TGTGCCAGCAGCTTAACGCTAACGACTGGCTACACCTTC
TRBV19	TRBJ1-1	once	-	CASSRAGANTEAFF	TGTGCCAGTAGTAGGGCAGGCGCTAACACTGAAGCTTTCTTT
TRBV5-1	TRBJ2-1	-	-	CASSRRRLDIEQFF	TGCGCCAGCAGCCGACGGCGGCTCGATATTGAGCAGTTCTTC
TRBV7-9	TRBJ2-6	-	-	CASSYMRSGANVLTF	TGTGCCAGCAGCTACATGCGCTCTGGGGCCAACGTCCTGACTTTC
TRBV4-1	TRBJ2-7	-	-	CASSRYFSGSPSGEQYF	TGCGCCAGCAGCCGTTACTTTTCAGGGTCTCCTTCAGGGGAGCAGTACTTC
TRBV18	TRBJ1-1	-	-	CASSPPAGGLSEAFF	TGTGCCAGCTCACCACCGGCCGGGGGGCTCAGTGAAGCTTTCTTT
TRBV6-5	TRBJ1-1	-	TRBD1	CAIRGQDNTEAFF	TGTGCCATCAGGGGACAGGACAACACTGAAGCTTTCTTT
TRBV2	TRBJ1-6	-	TRBD1	CASSEGDSPGSPLHF	TGTGCCAGCAGTGAAGGGGACAGTCCCGGATCACCCCTCCACTTT
TRBV5-1	TRBJ2-2	-	-	CASSMDRSTGELFF	TGCGCCAGCAGCATGGACAGATCCACCGGGGAGCTGTTTTTT
TRBV30	TRBJ2-3	-	-	CAWSSTDTQYF	TGTGCCTGGAGTTCCACAGATACGCAGTATTTT
TRBV4-1	TRBJ2-6	once	-	CASSQVFVGAGANVLTF	TGCGCCAGCAGCCAAGTCTTTGTAGGGGCTGGGGCCAACGTCCTGACTTTC
TRBV18	TRBJ1-6	-	-	CASSPDPSGKSPLHF	TGTGCCAGCTCACCGGATCCCTCAGGGAAATCACCCCTCCACTTT
TRBV5-4	TRBJ2-5	once	-	CASSLGLSETQYF	TGTGCCAGCAGCTTGGGACTATCAGAGACCCAGTACTTC
TRBV6-1	TRBJ1-1	-	-	CASNRPNTEAFF	TGTGCCAGCAATAGACCGAACACTGAAGCTTTCTTT
TRBV29-1	TRBJ1-2	-	-	CSVAPLNYGYTF	TGCAGCGTTGCCCCCTTGAACTATGGCTACACCTTC
TRBV6-1	TRBJ2-1	-	-	CASSPNVDGYNEQFF	TGTGCCAGCAGCCCCAACGTCGACGGTTACAATGAGCAGTTCTTC
TRBV7-3	TRBJ1-1	-	TRBD1	CASSLGSGTENTEAFF	TGTGCCAGCAGCCTCGGAAGCGGGACAGAGAACACTGAAGCTTTCTTT
TRBV23-1	TRBJ2-7	-	-	CASSPPGKGASKYEQYF	TGCGCCAGCAGTCCCCCCGGGAAAGGGGCAAGCAAATACGAGCAGTACTTC
TRBV5-4	TRBJ1-2	once	TRBD1	CASSPRGGDYGYTF	TGTGCCAGCAGCCCCAGGGGGGGGGATTATGGCTACACCTTC
TRBV18	TRBJ2-7	-	TRBD1	CASSPFAQVGQGLFYEQYF	TGTGCCAGCTCACCGTTTGCTCAAGTGGGACAGGGGCTATTCTACGAGCAGTACTTC
TRBV18	TRBJ2-7	-	-	CASSPRGGGLTYEQYF	TGTGCCAGCTCACCCCGGGGAGGGGGCTTGACCTACGAGCAGTACTTC
TRBV7-9	TRBJ2-7	-	-	CASSSRDLPSLRIDEQYF	TGTGCCAGCAGCTCCCGGGACTTACCTAGCCTCAGAATCGACGAGCAGTACTTC
TRBV19	TRBJ1-1	-	-	CASSIGGTRGTEAFF	TGTGCCAGTAGTATTGGGGGGACTCGGGGCACTGAAGCTTTCTTT
TRBV29-1	TRBJ1-1	-	-	CSAKNTEAFF	TGCAGCGCTAAAAACACTGAAGCTTTCTTT
TRBV5-1	TRBJ2-7	-	-	CASSLLDEGHEQYF	TGCGCCAGCAGCTTGCTGGACGAGGGGCACGAGCAGTACTTC
TRBV6-6	TRBJ2-7	-	TRBD1	CASGQGVTYEQYF	TGTGCCAGTGGACAGGGGGTCACCTACGAGCAGTACTTC
TRBV9	TRBJ2-6	-	-	CATSRTSSGANVLTF	TGTGCCACCTCTCGGACCAGCTCTGGGGCCAACGTCCTGACTTTC
TRBV29-1	TRBJ2-3	-	TRBD2	CSASTSGSTDTQYF	TGCAGCGCCTCGACTAGCGGGAGCACAGATACGCAGTATTTT
TRBV7-9	TRBJ1-6	-	-	CASSLGHAYNSPLHF	TGTGCCAGCAGCTTGGGACATGCCTATAATTCACCCCTCCACTTT
TRBV11-3	TRBJ2-3	few	-	CASSRAQDTDTQYF	TGTGCCAGCAGCCGAGCACAGGACACAGATACGCAGTATTTT
TRBV11-2	TRBJ2-3	once	-	CASSYPGTDTQYF	TGTGCCAGCAGCTACCCTGGCACAGATACGCAGTATTTT
TRBV5-4	TRBJ2-7	-	TRBD2	CASSLGAGPYEQYF	TGTGCCAGCAGCTTGGGAGCGGGGCCCTACGAGCAGTACTTC
TRBV14	TRBJ2-1	-	-	CASSLPGGPYNEQFF	TGTGCCAGCAGCCTCCCTGGGGGGCCCTACAATGAGCAGTTCTTC